The 5 T cell receptor beta chains presented below share a single source sample, sequenced in a study of T-cell memory formation after mild COVID-19 (dated by TCRdb to the early 2020s). The library was prepared using 5' RACE. The data were produced on an Illumina NovaSeq 6000. TCRdb reworked the public reads: Q25 trimming with fastp, MiXCR clone assembly, productive beta chains retained. Each entry is one CDR3 protein sequence, shown with its most common DNA and genes. The sample table contains hundreds of thousands of distinct CDR3 sequences; only one count was recorded for about 18% of them. Clones ranked in the top ten supply about 8.1% of the sample. The sequencing sample was made of PBMCs or a T cell subset sorted from them (not recorded which). The receptors were gathered from an adult woman who had mild COVID-19 (a few samples of this study predate the infection). The sample titles of this study are shuffled in the database, so cell type and time point are left out; the donor was told from shared clones.

This clonotype was detected only a few times. The CDR3 protein is CSVGVDRGLYGYTF. The CDR3 nucleotides are TGCAGCGTTGGGGTCGACAGGGGGCTGTATGGCTACACCTTC. This sequence joins TRBV29-1 and TRBJ1-2; 10 positions agree with TRBD1. CDR3 length: 14 residues. Per germline, CDR1 SQVTM and CDR2 ANQGSEA. Losses at the gene ends were 4 bases for V and 5 bases for J; bases not matched to a gene: 7.

This rearrangement joins TRBV12-3 or TRBV12-4 to TRBJ2-3; TRBD2 might be the D (6 bases). Trimming cost V 5 bases and J 4 bases, with 13 bases left between them. The CDR3 has 14 amino acids. CDR3 region: CASSLTSPSDTQYF. The CDR3 DNA reads as TGTGCCAGCAGTCTTACTAGCCCCTCAGATACGCAGTATTTT.

This clonotype was seen more than once but under ten times. The V gene is TRBV7-2, the J gene TRBJ2-3; no firm D call. Germline CDR1 and CDR2: SGHTA and FQGNSA. The CDR3 runs to 11 residues. Trimming left V 5 bases short and J 5 bases short, with 5 bases between. The CDR3 DNA sequence: TGTGCCAGCAGCACGGTAGATACGCAGTATTTT. Translation: CASSTVDTQYF.

This clonotype showed up many times. The chain joins TRBV5-4 to TRBJ1-2; perhaps TRBD1 as D (5 bases). Trimming took 0 bases from V and 8 from J, leaving 20 bases between them. Looked up from germline, CDR1 is SGHNT and CDR2 is YYREEE (reference sequence). The CDR3 length is 16 residues. The CDR3 region has the DNA TGTGCCAGCAGCTTGGATCCGGGACCGAGGACTGGAGGCTACACCTTC. Its protein product is CASSLDPGPRTGGYTF.

The chain employs TRBV20-1 and TRBJ1-1; D is unclear. Trimming shortened V by 2 bases and J by 1 base, and 11 bases separated the two germline ends. The germline gives CDR1 DFQATT, CDR2 SNEGSKA (reference sequence). This CDR3 has 14 residues. The CDR3 bases are TGCAGTGCTAGAAGGCAGCTACCGAACACTGAAGCTTTCTTT. This encodes CSARRQLPNTEAFF.